One sample yielded the 20 T cell receptor beta chains listed below, sequenced in a study of blood T cell repertoires in COVID-19. Sequenced by immunoSEQ multiplex PCR; TCRdb stores in-frame clones only, minus some. The table shows tens of thousands of clones, with approximately 83% occurring only once. Specimen: peripheral blood. The receptors come from a human donor in a cohort sampled during active COVID-19.

This clone was observed a few times. The V and J genes are TRBV6-5 and TRBJ2-5, with TRBD2 matching 7 bases. There are 15 residues in the CDR3. Germline trimming cut 6 bases from V and 5 bases from J; bases unmatched to any gene: 12. The germline V gene has CDR1 MNHEY and CDR2 SVGAGI. The CDR3 sequence is CASSQGTGGVETQYF. CDR3 bases: TGTGCCAGCAGCCAAGGGACGGGAGGTGTGGAGACCCAGTACTTC.

The rearrangement joins TRBV12-2 to TRBJ2-7; the table's D call, TRBD1, was not checked against the DNA. TRBV12-2 is deemed a pseudogene. The CDR3 contains 15 residues. The DNA of the CDR3 is TGTGCAAGTCGCCCCCCCAGGGCCCGACCTTGCGAGCAGTACTTC. The encoded protein is CASRPPRARPCEQYF.

This chain uses TRBV27 with TRBJ1-5; tentatively, D is TRBD1 (6 bases). This CDR3 comprises 14 residues. Germline V gives CDR1 MNHEY, CDR2 SMNVEV (reference sequence). V dropped 5 bases and J dropped 4 bases, with 12 bases sitting between them. The CDR3 reads CASSLQGRNQPQHF. The DNA of the CDR3 is TGTGCCAGCAGTCTACAGGGTCGAAATCAGCCCCAGCATTTT.

The gene calls are TRBV7-8 and TRBJ2-7; D is possibly TRBD1 (6 bases). This CDR3 contains 13 residues. The V and J ends lost 0 bases and 6 bases respectively, with 9 bases between them. Germline V gives CDR1 SGHVS, CDR2 FQNEAQ. CDR3 sequence: CASSLARTAEQYF. For the CDR3, the DNA is TGTGCCAGCAGCTTAGCGAGGACAGCCGAGCAGTACTTC.

For this clone: Other DNA sequences in this sample translate to the same CDR3. This chain uses TRBV28 with TRBJ1-1, with D maybe TRBD1 (5 bases). The CDR3 spans 14 residues. The germline V gene encodes CDR1 MDHEN and CDR2 SYDVKM. V was pared by 3 bases and J by 4 bases, with 12 bases between. The CDR3 spells CASSLQGGSTEAFF. As DNA, the CDR3 is TGTGCCAGCAGTTTGCAGGGAGGCAGCACTGAAGCTTTCTTT. The entire variable domain, with the rest obtained from reference TRBV28 and TRBJ1-1, is as follows: DVKVTQSSRYLVKRTGEKVFLECVQDMDHENMFWYRQDPGLGLRLIYFSYDVKMKEKGDIPEGYSVSREKKERFSLILESASTNQTSMYLCASSLQGGSTEAFFGQGTRLTVV.

The V call is TRBV24-1, the J call TRBJ2-3; TRBD1 is a possible D gene (6 bases). This CDR3 has 15 residues. V gave up 5 bases and J gave up 0 bases, with 11 bases separating them. Germline values: CDR1 KGHDR, CDR2 SFDVKD. The CDR3 nucleotides read TGTGCCACCAGTGCACTAGGACAGAGCACAGATACGCAGTATTTT. It is translated as CATSALGQSTDTQYF.

This clone was seen just once. V gene TRBV5-6 combines with J gene TRBJ2-3; D remains ambiguous. Looked up from germline, CDR1 is SGHDT and CDR2 is YYEEEE. V was clipped by 5 bases and J by 0 bases, with 7 bases between them. This CDR3 has 13 residues. This chain's CDR3 is CASRMTSTDTQYF. DNA of the CDR3: TGTGCCAGCAGAATGACAAGCACAGATACGCAGTATTTT. The full variable domain, in which reference TRBV5-6 and TRBJ2-3 provide the parts outside the CDR3, is DAGVTQSPTHLIKTRGQQVTLRCSPKSGHDTVSWYQQALGQGPQFIFQYYEEEERQRGNFPDRFSGHQFPNYSSELNVNALLLGDSALYLCASRMTSTDTQYFGPGTRLTVL.

This chain joins TRBV12-2 and TRBJ2-2; TRBD1 reflects the table's D call only, with no check against the DNA. TRBV12-2 is shown as a pseudogene. The CDR3 contains 16 residues. CDR3 DNA sequence: TGTGCAAGTCGCTCAACCGGGACATCGAACACCGGGGAGCTGTTTTTT. Translating gives CASRSTGTSNTGELFF.

In its sample, this clone was seen a few times. Other DNA variants within this sample encode the same CDR3. The rearrangement links TRBV18 to TRBJ1-6; tentative D call: TRBD1 (5 bases). Between the trimmed V and J ends, which lost 3 bases and 5 bases, there was a span of 11 bases. The length of the CDR3 is 15 residues. Germline loops: CDR1 KGHSH, CDR2 LQKENI. The CDR3 region has the DNA TGTGCCAGCTCACCCGGGACGGGGGATAATTCACCCCTCCACTTT. This gives the protein CASSPGTGDNSPLHF.

The chain uses TRBV28 and TRBJ1-5; 11 nucleotides agree with TRBD1. The CDR3 runs to 16 residues. With V trimmed by 5 bases and J by 3 bases, 6 bases remained unmatched. Germline CDR1 and CDR2: MDHEN and SYDVKM. The CDR3 DNA reads as TGTGCCAGCAGTCCCCGGGACAGGGGGACCAATCAGCCCCAGCATTTT. Amino acids: CASSPRDRGTNQPQHF.

This chain joins TRBV24-1 and TRBJ2-1; D not certain. CDR3 length: 13 amino acids. Germline CDR1 is KGHDR and CDR2 is SFDVKD. V was trimmed by 0 bases and J by 6 bases, leaving 5 bases between them. CDR3 nucleotide sequence: TGTGCCACCAGTGATTTGCAGATCAATGAGCAGTTCTTC. Translating it yields CATSDLQINEQFF.

The V gene is TRBV4-1, the J gene TRBJ1-5, with 9 bases identical to TRBD1. The germline gives CDR1 MGHRA, CDR2 YSYEKL. The CDR3 covers 16 residues. V was clipped by 0 bases and J by 9 bases; unmatched bases: 9. The CDR3 reads CASSQDLGQGRVPQHF. The CDR3 DNA follows: TGCGCCAGCAGCCAAGATCTGGGACAGGGACGGGTGCCCCAGCATTTT.

The chain recombines TRBV18 with TRBJ2-2; TRBD1 agrees at 8 bases. Germline loops: CDR1 KGHSH, CDR2 LQKENI. J gave up 1 base and V 3 bases, and 4 bases lay outside the gene matches. CDR3 length: 16 amino acids. CDR3 residues: CASSPAGTGNTGELFF. Written as DNA, the CDR3 is TGTGCCAGCTCACCGGCCGGGACAGGGAACACCGGGGAGCTGTTTTTT.

Many counts were recorded for this clone. Other DNA sequences in this sample translate to the same CDR3. The rearrangement links TRBV7-8 to TRBJ2-1; tentative D call: TRBD2 (7 bases). CDR3 length equals 14 residues. The germline gives CDR1 SGHVS, CDR2 FQNEAQ. Between the trimmed V and J ends, which lost 5 bases and 6 bases, there was a span of 14 bases. CDR3 amino acids: CASSPPGGLNEQFF. The CDR3 coding sequence is TGTGCCAGCAGCCCCCCCGGGGGGCTCAATGAGCAGTTCTTC.

The sample holds a few counts of this clone. This rearrangement joins TRBV2 to TRBJ1-1, with 7 bases identical to TRBD1. The CDR3 extends over 17 amino acids. CDR1 is SNHLY and CDR2 is FYNNEI in the germline V gene. V dropped 5 bases and J dropped 0; count of bases not matched to a gene: 12. The CDR3 spells CASSIRQGELMNTEAFF. The DNA of the CDR3 is TGTGCCAGCAGTATACGACAGGGAGAACTCATGAACACTGAAGCTTTCTTT.

The rearrangement uses TRBV5-1 and TRBJ2-7, with D uncertain. V lost 4 bases to trimming and J lost 1 base, with 9 bases between them. The germline CDR1 and CDR2 sequences are SGHRS and YFSETQ. The CDR3 runs to 13 residues. The CDR3 sequence is CASSLTGSYEQYF. The CDR3 DNA follows: TGCGCCAGCAGCCTGACTGGATCCTACGAGCAGTACTTC.

The chain links TRBV10-3 to TRBJ2-1; D is perhaps TRBD2 (6 bases). Germline V CDR1 and CDR2: ENHRY, SYGVKD. Trimming stripped 4 bases from V and 4 bases from J, with 23 bases between. This CDR3 contains 18 residues. CDR3: CAISATGTPRTVYNEQFF. The CDR3 coding sequence is TGTGCCATCAGTGCTACCGGGACTCCGAGAACCGTTTACAATGAGCAGTTCTTC.

The genes are TRBV18 and TRBJ1-5, with TRBD1 matching 7 bases. Per germline, CDR1 KGHSH and CDR2 LQKENI. The trim removed 3 bases at V and 0 bases at J, leaving 17 bases unmatched. This CDR3 spans 20 amino acids. This chain's CDR3 is CASSPERGLGMYDSNQPQHF. CDR3 DNA: TGTGCCAGCTCACCGGAGAGGGGGCTAGGTATGTATGATAGCAATCAGCCCCAGCATTTT.

This sequence joins TRBV20-1 and TRBJ2-3; 7 bases match TRBD1. The length of the CDR3 is 14 residues. The germline V gene has CDR1 DFQATT and CDR2 SNEGSKA (reference sequence). The J segment lost 1 base and the V segment lost 3 bases, leaving 4 bases of the junction unmatched. CDR3 sequence: CSASRGQGTDTQYF. CDR3 nucleotides: TGCAGTGCTAGTAGGGGGCAGGGCACAGATACGCAGTATTTT.

This rearrangement joins TRBV10-3 to TRBJ2-7; 9 bases align to TRBD2. The CDR3 spans 15 residues. V shed 2 bases and J 3 bases; nucleotides not matched to a gene: 5. Germline loops: CDR1 ENHRY, CDR2 SYGVKD. This chain's CDR3 is CAISEVAGEVYEQYF. In nucleotides, the CDR3 is TGTGCCATCAGTGAGGTAGCGGGGGAGGTCTACGAGCAGTACTTC.